The source of this T cell receptor (beta chain) is a study of T-cell memory formation after mild COVID-19. TCRdb re-analysed the 5' RACE reads in MiXCR, keeping a single row per CDR3 protein. The sample carries about 210,000 distinct CDR3 sequences, roughly 27% recorded once. In this sample, this clonotype turned up a few times. The ends were cut back, 6 bases at V and 2 bases at J, with 11 bases in the middle. The germline gives CDR1 SQVTM, CDR2 ANQGSEA. The CDR3 runs 12 residues. Sequenced: PBMCs or a T cell subset sorted from them (not recorded which). This rearrangement joins TRBV29-1 to TRBJ2-7; D is ambiguous. The source of this sequence is an adult woman who had mild COVID-19 (a few samples of this study predate the infection). Cell type and time point are not known. This CDR3 is CSVLTATYEQYF. Here the CDR3 DNA reads TGCAGCGTGCTGACGGCCACCTACGAGCAGTACTTC.